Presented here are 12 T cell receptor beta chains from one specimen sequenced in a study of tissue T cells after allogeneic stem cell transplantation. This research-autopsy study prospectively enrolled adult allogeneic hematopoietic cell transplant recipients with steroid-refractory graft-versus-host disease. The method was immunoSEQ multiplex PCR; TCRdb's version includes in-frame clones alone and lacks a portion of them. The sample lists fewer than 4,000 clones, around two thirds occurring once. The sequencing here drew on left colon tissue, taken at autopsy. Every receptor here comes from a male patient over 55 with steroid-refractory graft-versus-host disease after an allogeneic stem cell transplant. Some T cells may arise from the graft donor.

CDR3 protein: CASTTGGRGSEQYF. The CDR3 coding sequence is TGTGCCAGCACTACAGGGGGTAGGGGCTCCGAGCAGTACTTC. The gene calls are TRBV7-9 and TRBJ2-7; TRBD1 agrees at 8 bases. Trimming took 7 bases from V and 6 from J; bases not matched to a gene: 11. Germline V lookup: CDR1 SEHNR, CDR2 FQNEAQ (reference sequence). This CDR3 contains 14 residues. The whole variable domain, remainder taken from reference TRBV7-9 and TRBJ2-7, is DTGVSQNPRHKITKRGQNVTFRCDPISEHNRLYWYRQTLGQGPEFLTYFQNEAQLEKSRLLSDRFSAERPKGSFSTLEIQRTEQGDSAMYLCASTTGGRGSEQYFGPGTRLTVT.

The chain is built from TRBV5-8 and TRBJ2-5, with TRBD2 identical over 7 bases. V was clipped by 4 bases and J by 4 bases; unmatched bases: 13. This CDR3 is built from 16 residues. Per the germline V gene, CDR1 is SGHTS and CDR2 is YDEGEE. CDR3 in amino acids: CASSRRGAGRGETQYF. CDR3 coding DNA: TGTGCCAGCAGCCGACGGGGAGCGGGGCGAGGAGAGACCCAGTACTTC.

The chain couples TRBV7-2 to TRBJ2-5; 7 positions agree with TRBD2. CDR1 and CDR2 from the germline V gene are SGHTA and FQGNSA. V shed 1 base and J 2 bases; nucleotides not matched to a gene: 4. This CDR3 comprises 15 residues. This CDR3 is CASSLDLAAQETQYF. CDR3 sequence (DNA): TGTGCCAGCAGCTTAGATCTAGCGGCTCAAGAGACCCAGTACTTC. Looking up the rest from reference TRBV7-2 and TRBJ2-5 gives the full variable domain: GAGVSQSPSNKVTEKGKDVELRCDPISGHTALYWYRQSLGQGLEFLIYFQGNSAPDKSGLPSDRFSAERTGGSVSTLTIQRTQQEDSAVYLCASSLDLAAQETQYFGPGTRLLVL.

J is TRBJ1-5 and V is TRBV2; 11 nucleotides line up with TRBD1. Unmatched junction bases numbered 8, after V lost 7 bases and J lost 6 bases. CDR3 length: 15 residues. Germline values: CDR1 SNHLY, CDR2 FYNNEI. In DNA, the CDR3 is TGTGCCAGCATTAGGGACAGGGGGATAGGTCAGCCCCAGCATTTT. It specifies CASIRDRGIGQPQHF.

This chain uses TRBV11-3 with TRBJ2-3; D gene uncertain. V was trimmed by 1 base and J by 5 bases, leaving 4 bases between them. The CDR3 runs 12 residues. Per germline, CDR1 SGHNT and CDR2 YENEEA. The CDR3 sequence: CASSLGQDTQYF. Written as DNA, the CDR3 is TGTGCCAGCAGCTTAGGACAAGATACGCAGTATTTT.

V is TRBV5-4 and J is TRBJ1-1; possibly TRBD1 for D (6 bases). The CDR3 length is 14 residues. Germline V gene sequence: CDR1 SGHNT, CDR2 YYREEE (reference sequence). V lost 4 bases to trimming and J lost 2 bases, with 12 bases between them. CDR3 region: CASSRQAVNTEAFF. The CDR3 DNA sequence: TGTGCCAGCAGCCGACAGGCCGTCAACACTGAAGCTTTCTTT.

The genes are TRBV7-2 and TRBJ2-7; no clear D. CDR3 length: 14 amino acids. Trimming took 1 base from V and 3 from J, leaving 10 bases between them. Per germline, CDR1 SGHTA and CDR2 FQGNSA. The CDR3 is CASSLEAAHYEQYF. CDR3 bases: TGTGCCAGCAGCTTAGAGGCGGCACACTACGAGCAGTACTTC. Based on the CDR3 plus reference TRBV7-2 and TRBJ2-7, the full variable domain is GAGVSQSPSNKVTEKGKDVELRCDPISGHTALYWYRQSLGQGLEFLIYFQGNSAPDKSGLPSDRFSAERTGGSVSTLTIQRTQQEDSAVYLCASSLEAAHYEQYFGPGTRLTVT.

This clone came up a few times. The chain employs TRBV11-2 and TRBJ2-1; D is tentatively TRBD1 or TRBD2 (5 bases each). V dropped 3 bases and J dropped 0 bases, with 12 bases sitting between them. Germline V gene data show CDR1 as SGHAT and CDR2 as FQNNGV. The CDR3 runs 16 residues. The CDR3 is CASSFSGPSSYNEQFF. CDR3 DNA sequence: TGTGCCAGCAGCTTTTCGGGGCCAAGCTCCTACAATGAGCAGTTCTTC.

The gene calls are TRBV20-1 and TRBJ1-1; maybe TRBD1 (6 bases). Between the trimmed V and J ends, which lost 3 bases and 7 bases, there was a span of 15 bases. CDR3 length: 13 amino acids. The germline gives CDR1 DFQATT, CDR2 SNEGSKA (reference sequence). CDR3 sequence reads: CSASGGRRGEAFF. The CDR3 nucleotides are TGCAGTGCTAGTGGGGGGCGGAGAGGTGAAGCTTTCTTT.

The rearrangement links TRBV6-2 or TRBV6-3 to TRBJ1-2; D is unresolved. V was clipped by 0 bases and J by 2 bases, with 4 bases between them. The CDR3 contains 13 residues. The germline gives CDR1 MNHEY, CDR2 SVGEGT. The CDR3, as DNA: TGTGCCAGCAGTTACTCTGAAAACTATGGCTACACCTTC. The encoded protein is CASSYSENYGYTF.

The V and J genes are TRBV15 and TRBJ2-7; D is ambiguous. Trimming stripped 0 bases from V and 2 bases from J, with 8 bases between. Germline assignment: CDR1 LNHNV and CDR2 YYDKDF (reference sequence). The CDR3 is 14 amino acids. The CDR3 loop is CATSRDPQTYEQYF. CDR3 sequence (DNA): TGTGCCACCAGCAGAGACCCACAAACCTACGAGCAGTACTTC.

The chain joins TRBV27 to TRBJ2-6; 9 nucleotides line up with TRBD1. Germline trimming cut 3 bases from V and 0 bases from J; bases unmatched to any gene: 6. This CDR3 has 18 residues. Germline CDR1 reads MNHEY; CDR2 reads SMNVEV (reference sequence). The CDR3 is CASSFKGQGVSGANVLTF. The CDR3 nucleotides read TGTGCCAGCAGTTTTAAGGGACAGGGAGTCTCTGGGGCCAACGTCCTGACTTTC.